This T cell receptor (beta chain) appears in the sequencing data of a study of blood T cell repertoires in COVID-19. The length of the CDR3 is 15 residues. Trimming took 4 bases from V and 4 from J, leaving 17 bases between them. The germline gives CDR1 PRHDT, CDR2 FYEKMQ (reference sequence). In the study's own analysis: The authors estimated nucleated cell counts from reference gene primer amplification. The protocol was immunoSEQ multiplex PCR, while the TCRdb copy is restricted to in-frame clones and leaves out a portion. V, J and clone size are taken as reported in that table, and D and trimming were inferred from the DNA itself. The sample carries 250,000 or so clones, 86% recorded once.

The clonotype originates from a man between 35 and 55 years old with active or convalescent COVID-19. Sequencing was performed on peripheral blood. J is TRBJ2-7 and V is TRBV13; the D is unclear. CDR3 bases: TGTGCCAGCAGCTCAAGATATCGAGGCCGGTACGAGCAGTACTTC. It encodes CASSSRYRGRYEQYF.